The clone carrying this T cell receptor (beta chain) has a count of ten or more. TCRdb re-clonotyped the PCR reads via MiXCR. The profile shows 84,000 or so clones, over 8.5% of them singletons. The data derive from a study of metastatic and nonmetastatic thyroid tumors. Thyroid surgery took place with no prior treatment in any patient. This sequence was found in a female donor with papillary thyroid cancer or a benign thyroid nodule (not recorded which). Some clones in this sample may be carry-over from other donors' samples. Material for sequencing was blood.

CDR3 sequence: CASSEALVDQHF. The CDR3 DNA reads as TGTGCCAGCAGTGAAGCGTTAGTAGATCAGCATTTT. This chain links TRBV6-1 with TRBJ1-5, with D unresolved. Germline V gene data show CDR1 as MNHNS and CDR2 as SASEGT. The length of the CDR3 is 12 residues. The V gene lost 0 bases and the J gene lost 13 bases, with 10 bases spanning the gap.